Following are 27 T cell receptor beta chains from one sample sequenced in a study of blood T cell repertoires in COVID-19. Generated by immunoSEQ multiplex PCR, the TCRdb table keeps only in-frame clones and is missing some. The sample consists of under 200,000 clones, roughly 90% of them appearing once. Sequencing was carried out using peripheral blood. These receptors were obtained from a man aged 18 to 35 with active or convalescent COVID-19.

This sequence joins TRBV7-8 and TRBJ2-2; D might be TRBD1 or TRBD2, each matching 6 bases. Trimming shortened V by 7 bases and J by 8 bases, and 23 bases separated the two germline ends. Germline CDR1 reads SGHVS; CDR2 reads FQNEAQ. This CDR3 region has 16 residues. In nucleotides, the CDR3 is TGTGCCAGCACCCGCGGGGAAAGGGGGATAGTTGGGGAGCTGTTTTTT. Translation: CASTRGERGIVGELFF.

The chain combines TRBV5-1 with TRBJ1-1; 11 bases are shared with TRBD1. V lost 2 bases to trimming and J lost 0 bases; unmatched junction nucleotides: 6. The CDR3 runs 17 residues. Germline values: CDR1 SGHRS, CDR2 YFSETQ. CDR3 nucleotides: TGCGCCAGCAGCTTATCCGGGACAGGGGGAGTGAACACTGAAGCTTTCTTT. It specifies CASSLSGTGGVNTEAFF.

V gene TRBV19 combines with J gene TRBJ2-3; D is perhaps TRBD2 (6 bases). The germline gives CDR1 LNHDA, CDR2 SQIVND (reference sequence). Trimming cost V 4 bases and J 3 bases, with 20 bases left between them. CDR3 length equals 17 residues. Here the CDR3 DNA reads TGTGCCAGTAGTAGCCCCGGGACTCAAGGCATAACAGATACGCAGTATTTT. It translates to CASSSPGTQGITDTQYF.

V is TRBV3-1 (or the pseudogene TRBV3-2) and J is TRBJ1-1, with TRBD1 as a possible D gene (5 bases). The CDR3 has 13 amino acids. CDR1 and CDR2 from the germline V gene are LGHDT and YNNKEL (reference sequence). The V gene lost 8 bases and the J gene lost 4 bases, with 14 bases spanning the gap. CDR3 nucleotides: TGTGCCAGCGGACCAGGGTACGGCACTGAAGCTTTCTTT. It codes for CASGPGYGTEAFF.

The chain recombines TRBV6-2 or TRBV6-3 with TRBJ1-6; 7 bases align to TRBD1. Per germline, CDR1 MNHEY and CDR2 SVGEGT. After removal of 2 bases from V and 6 bases from J, the junction contained 1 base not matched to a gene. The CDR3 has 14 amino acids. The CDR3, as DNA: TGTGCCAGCAGTTACCAGGGGGTTAATTCACCCCTCCACTTT. This sequence encodes CASSYQGVNSPLHF.

This chain uses TRBV19 with TRBJ2-2, with D possibly TRBD2 on 6 matching bases. The germline CDR1 and CDR2 sequences are LNHDA and SQIVND (reference sequence). V lost 5 bases and J lost 4, with 8 bases in between. CDR3 length: 13 residues. The DNA of the CDR3 is TGTGCCAGTAGTTGGAGGGCCACCGGGGAGCTGTTTTTT. It specifies CASSWRATGELFF.

This chain joins TRBV28 and TRBJ1-1; TRBD1 might be the D (5 bases). V lost 4 bases to trimming and J lost 0 bases, with 21 bases between them. The CDR3 extends over 18 amino acids. Germline V lookup: CDR1 MDHEN, CDR2 SYDVKM. The CDR3 nucleotides are TGTGCCAGCAGTTCTCGACCTGCGGGGCTGGGTATGAACACTGAAGCTTTCTTT. It translates to CASSSRPAGLGMNTEAFF.

The chain links TRBV5-6 to TRBJ1-1, with D possibly matching TRBD1 (6 bases). CDR1 SGHDT and CDR2 YYEEEE come from the germline V gene. There are 14 residues in the CDR3. The germline V and J ends were trimmed by 3 bases and 4 bases, with 13 bases remaining between them. CDR3 residues: CASSSLQGPTEAFF. CDR3 nucleotides: TGTGCCAGCAGCTCCCTACAGGGACCCACTGAAGCTTTCTTT.

The chain combines TRBV19 with TRBJ1-4; D ambiguous. The V gene lost 6 bases and the J gene lost 8 bases, with 16 bases spanning the gap. The CDR3 sequence is 14 residues long. Per germline, CDR1 LNHDA and CDR2 SQIVND (reference sequence). CDR3 nucleotide sequence: TGTGCCAGTAGACCATGGGGTGGAGGCGAAAAACTGTTTTTT. Amino acids: CASRPWGGGEKLFF.

The chain couples TRBV5-1 to TRBJ1-1, with a weak D call TRBD1 (5 bases). Germline loops: CDR1 SGHRS, CDR2 YFSETQ. Deletions cut 4 bases from V and 10 bases from J, with 17 bases between. There are 13 residues in the CDR3. Here the CDR3 DNA reads TGCGCCAGCAGCCCCACTACCGGGGGGGGAGCTTTCTTT. Its protein is CASSPTTGGGAFF.

The J gene is TRBJ2-5, the V gene TRBV4-3; unclear D gene. The CDR3 is 14 amino acids. CDR1 is LGHNA, CDR2 YSLEER, per germline. Trimming cost V 2 bases and J 5 bases, with 12 bases left between them. The CDR3 sequence is CASSQSRSSETQYF. The DNA of the CDR3 is TGCGCCAGCAGCCAAAGCCGTAGCAGCGAGACCCAGTACTTC.

The chain is built from TRBV6-5 and TRBJ2-5, with 10 bases identical to TRBD2. The CDR3 sequence is 14 residues long. Germline lookup yields CDR1 MNHEY and CDR2 SVGAGI. V was pared by 6 bases and J by 5 bases, with 6 bases of the junction left unmatched. CDR3 coding DNA: TGTGCCAGCAGCCTCCTAGCGGGAGAGGAGACCCAGTACTTC. Amino acids: CASSLLAGEETQYF.

This chain connects TRBV7-9 to TRBJ1-1, with D perhaps matching TRBD1 (5 bases). Germline assignment: CDR1 SEHNR and CDR2 FQNEAQ (reference sequence). The ends were cut back, 3 bases at V and 8 bases at J, with 16 bases in the middle. The CDR3 totals 14 residues. This CDR3 reads CASSFSPGPTEAFF. CDR3 sequence (DNA): TGTGCCAGCAGCTTTTCGCCAGGGCCAACCGAAGCTTTCTTT.

In this sample, this clone turned up once. V is TRBV19 and J is TRBJ1-2; D is uncertain. Germline V CDR1 and CDR2: LNHDA, SQIVND (reference sequence). CDR3 length: 15 residues. V lost 4 bases and J 4 bases, leaving 16 bases between the germline ends. The CDR3 spells CASSTIERTGYGYTF. CDR3 in DNA: TGTGCCAGTAGTACCATCGAGCGGACGGGCTATGGCTACACCTTC.

This chain links TRBV5-1 with TRBJ2-1; 10 bases map to TRBD1. Trimming at V came to 4 bases and at J to 6 bases, leaving 4 bases not matched to a gene. This CDR3 has 14 residues. Germline CDR1 reads SGHRS; CDR2 reads YFSETQ. Here the CDR3 reads CASSEGQGFNEQFF. For the CDR3, the DNA is TGCGCCAGCAGCGAGGGACAGGGGTTCAATGAGCAGTTCTTC.

The chain is built from TRBV25-1 and TRBJ1-2; tentative D call: TRBD1 (6 bases). The V and J ends lost 2 bases and 6 bases respectively, with 13 bases between them. The CDR3 is made up of 14 amino acids. Germline V CDR1 and CDR2: MGHDK, SYGVNS. The chain's CDR3 is CASSEQGQEDGYTF. The CDR3 bases are TGTGCCAGCAGTGAACAGGGGCAGGAAGATGGCTACACCTTC.

This clone was observed a handful of times. V gene TRBV9 combines with J gene TRBJ2-1; 9 positions agree with TRBD1. V shed 3 bases and J 6 bases; nucleotides not matched to a gene: 7. The CDR3 is 15 amino acids. Germline CDR1 SGDLS, CDR2 YYNGEE. The CDR3: CASSGTSQGANEQFF. In DNA, the CDR3 is TGTGCCAGCAGCGGGACATCACAGGGGGCCAATGAGCAGTTCTTC. The full variable domain, with the rest looked up from reference TRBV9 and TRBJ2-1, is DSGVTQTPKHLITATGQRVTLRCSPRSGDLSVYWYQQSLDQGLQFLIQYYNGEERAKGNILERFSAQQFPDLHSELNLSSLELGDSALYFCASSGTSQGANEQFFGPGTRLTVL.

The rearrangement links TRBV5-4 to TRBJ2-7, with TRBD1 matching over 8 bases. The CDR3 covers 15 residues. The germline gives CDR1 SGHNT, CDR2 YYREEE (reference sequence). V was pared by 4 bases and J by 2 bases, with 8 bases of the junction left unmatched. The CDR3 DNA follows: TGTGCCAGCAGCCCCCGGACAGGGAAGACCTACGAGCAGTACTTC. This encodes CASSPRTGKTYEQYF. Full variable domain (missing parts from reference TRBV5-4 and TRBJ2-7): ETGVTQSPTHLIKTRGQQVTLRCSSQSGHNTVSWYQQALGQGPQFIFQYYREEENGRGNFPPRFSGLQFPNYSSELNVNALELDDSALYLCASSPRTGKTYEQYFGPGTRLTVT.

The chain recombines TRBV6-6 with TRBJ1-5; D perhaps matches TRBD1 (6 bases). V lost 3 bases and J 1 base, leaving 10 bases between the germline ends. The CDR3 is 15 amino acids. Germline CDR1 MNHNY, CDR2 SVGAGI (reference sequence). CDR3 region: CASSYRGGSNQPQHF. CDR3 in DNA: TGTGCCAGCAGTTATAGGGGGGGAAGCAATCAGCCCCAGCATTTT.

This clone came up once. The V gene is TRBV7-2, the J gene TRBJ1-3; D gene unclear. Germline CDR1 is SGHTA and CDR2 is FQGNSA. The germline V and J ends were trimmed by 5 bases and 4 bases, with 9 bases remaining between them. The CDR3 is made up of 13 amino acids. The CDR3 DNA follows: TGTGCCAGCAGCCCCCCGGGGGGAAACACCATATATTTT. Translated: CASSPPGGNTIYF. Full variable domain (outside the CDR3, taken from reference TRBV7-2 and TRBJ1-3): GAGVSQSPSNKVTEKGKDVELRCDPISGHTALYWYRQSLGQGLEFLIYFQGNSAPDKSGLPSDRFSAERTGGSVSTLTIQRTQQEDSAVYLCASSPPGGNTIYFGEGSWLTVV.

The chain employs TRBV4-3 and TRBJ1-2; 10 positions agree with TRBD1. In germline, CDR1 is LGHNA, CDR2 YSLEER. The CDR3 runs 15 residues. The V and J ends lost 3 bases and 4 bases, in that order; junction bases with no gene match: 5. The CDR3 loop is CASSHLGQGPYGYTF. The CDR3 coding sequence is TGCGCCAGCAGCCACCTGGGACAGGGGCCCTATGGCTACACCTTC.

The gene calls are TRBV25-1 and TRBJ1-2, with D perhaps matching TRBD1 (5 bases). V lost 6 bases to trimming and J lost 4 bases, with 15 bases between them. The CDR3 has 14 residues. Germline values: CDR1 MGHDK, CDR2 SYGVNS. The CDR3 spells CASSTGTATYGYTF. The CDR3 bases are TGTGCCAGCAGCACCGGGACTGCAACCTATGGCTACACCTTC.

The chain employs TRBV4-3 and TRBJ2-1, with a possible D match to TRBD2 (6 bases). V was pared by 0 bases and J by 9 bases, with 18 bases between. The CDR3 covers 16 residues. The germline V gene has CDR1 LGHNA and CDR2 YSLEER. The CDR3 sequence is CASSQDRGGMYPEQFF. The CDR3 DNA sequence: TGCGCCAGCAGCCAAGATAGGGGCGGGATGTATCCTGAGCAGTTCTTC.

This chain links TRBV4-2 with TRBJ1-2, with D hard to call. Germline CDR1 and CDR2: LGHNA and YNFKEQ. The CDR3 loop spans 14 amino acids. Trimming took 0 bases from V and 5 from J, leaving 10 bases between them. The CDR3, as DNA: TGTGCCAGCAGCCAAGATATGAGAATTTATGGCTACACCTTC. Protein sequence: CASSQDMRIYGYTF.

This chain joins TRBV5-5 and TRBJ2-7, with D perhaps TRBD2 (5 bases). V was trimmed by 0 bases and J by 0 bases, leaving 13 bases between them. The CDR3 is 16 residues long. The germline V gene encodes CDR1 SGHKS and CDR2 YYEKEE (reference sequence). The CDR3 sequence: CASSLDSAASSYEQYF. For the CDR3, the DNA is TGTGCCAGCAGCTTGGATAGCGCGGCGAGCTCCTACGAGCAGTACTTC.

This clone was detected once. This chain links TRBV5-5 with TRBJ1-2; tentative D call: TRBD1 (6 bases). Germline V gene sequence: CDR1 SGHKS, CDR2 YYEKEE (reference sequence). The CDR3 runs to 13 residues. The ends were cut back, 1 base at V and 5 bases at J, with 9 bases in the middle. The CDR3 spells CASSLQQGYGYTF. The DNA for the CDR3 is TGTGCCAGCAGCTTGCAACAGGGATATGGCTACACCTTC.

J is TRBJ2-1 and V is TRBV30; 7 nucleotides line up with TRBD2. Germline-derived CDR1 and CDR2 are GTSNPN and SVGIG (reference sequence). The CDR3 sequence is 12 residues long. Unmatched junction bases numbered 0, after V lost 4 bases and J lost 3 bases. CDR3 protein: CAWTSGYNEQFF. CDR3 nucleotide sequence: TGTGCCTGGACTAGCGGCTACAATGAGCAGTTCTTC.